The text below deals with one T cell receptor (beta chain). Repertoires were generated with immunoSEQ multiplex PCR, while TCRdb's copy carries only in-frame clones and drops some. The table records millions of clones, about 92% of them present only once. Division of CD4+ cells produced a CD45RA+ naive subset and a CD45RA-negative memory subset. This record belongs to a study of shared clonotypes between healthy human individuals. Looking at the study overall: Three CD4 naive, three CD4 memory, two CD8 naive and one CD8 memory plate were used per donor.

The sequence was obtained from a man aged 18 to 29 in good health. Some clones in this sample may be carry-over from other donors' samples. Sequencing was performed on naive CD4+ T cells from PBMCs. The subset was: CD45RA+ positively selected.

For the CDR3, the DNA is TGTGCCAGCAGCTTATGGGGACTAGCGGGAGTACCAGATACGCAGTATTTT. Translating gives CASSLWGLAGVPDTQYF. V usage is TRBV7-2 and J usage is TRBJ2-3; TRBD2 matches 14 bases. Germline V gives CDR1 SGHTA, CDR2 FQGNSA. The CDR3 has 17 amino acids. V was clipped by 2 bases and J by 4 bases; unmatched bases: 5.